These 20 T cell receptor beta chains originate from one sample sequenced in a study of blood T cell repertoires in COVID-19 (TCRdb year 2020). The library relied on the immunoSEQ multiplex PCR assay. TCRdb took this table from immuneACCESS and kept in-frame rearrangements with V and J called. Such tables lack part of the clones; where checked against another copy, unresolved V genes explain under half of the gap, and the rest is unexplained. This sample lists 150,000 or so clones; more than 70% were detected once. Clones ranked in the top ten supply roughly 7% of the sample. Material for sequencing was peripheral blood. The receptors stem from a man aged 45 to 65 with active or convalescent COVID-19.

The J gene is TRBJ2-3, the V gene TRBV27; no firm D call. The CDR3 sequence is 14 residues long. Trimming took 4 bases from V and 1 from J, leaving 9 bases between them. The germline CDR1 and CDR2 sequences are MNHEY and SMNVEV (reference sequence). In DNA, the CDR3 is TGTGCCAGCAGTTCCTCCCTTCGCACAGATACGCAGTATTTT. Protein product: CASSSSLRTDTQYF.

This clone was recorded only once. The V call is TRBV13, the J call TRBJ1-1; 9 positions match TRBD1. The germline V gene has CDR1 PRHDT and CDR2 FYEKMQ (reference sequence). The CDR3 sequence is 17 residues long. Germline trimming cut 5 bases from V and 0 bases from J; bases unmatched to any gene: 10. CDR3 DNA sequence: TGTGCCAGCAGCCTGGGACAGGGATTTTTCATGAACACTGAAGCTTTCTTT. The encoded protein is CASSLGQGFFMNTEAFF.

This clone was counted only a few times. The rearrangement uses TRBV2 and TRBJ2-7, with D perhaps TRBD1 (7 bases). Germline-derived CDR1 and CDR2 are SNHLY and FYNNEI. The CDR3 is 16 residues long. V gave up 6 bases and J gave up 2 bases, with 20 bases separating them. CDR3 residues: CASRGLSTGDAYEQYF. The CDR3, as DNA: TGTGCCAGCAGGGGACTTTCTACAGGGGACGCCTACGAGCAGTACTTC.

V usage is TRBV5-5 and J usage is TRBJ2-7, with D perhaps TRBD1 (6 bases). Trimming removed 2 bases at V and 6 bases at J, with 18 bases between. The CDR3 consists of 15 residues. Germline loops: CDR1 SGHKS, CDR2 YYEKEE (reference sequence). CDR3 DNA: TGTGCCAGCAGCTTTACCGGGACACTCGCTCTCGAGCAGTACTTC. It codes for CASSFTGTLALEQYF.

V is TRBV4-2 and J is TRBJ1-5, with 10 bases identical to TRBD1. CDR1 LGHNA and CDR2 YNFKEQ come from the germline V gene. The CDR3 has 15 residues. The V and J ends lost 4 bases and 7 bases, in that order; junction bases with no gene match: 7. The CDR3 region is CASSPGTGEDQPQHF. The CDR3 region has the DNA TGTGCCAGCAGCCCCGGGACAGGGGAGGACCAGCCCCAGCATTTT.

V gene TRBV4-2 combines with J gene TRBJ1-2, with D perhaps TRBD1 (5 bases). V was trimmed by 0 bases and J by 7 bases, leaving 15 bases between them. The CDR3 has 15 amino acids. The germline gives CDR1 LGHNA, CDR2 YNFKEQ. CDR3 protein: CASSQEKVQRGGYTF. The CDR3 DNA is TGTGCCAGCAGCCAAGAGAAAGTCCAAAGGGGTGGCTACACCTTC.

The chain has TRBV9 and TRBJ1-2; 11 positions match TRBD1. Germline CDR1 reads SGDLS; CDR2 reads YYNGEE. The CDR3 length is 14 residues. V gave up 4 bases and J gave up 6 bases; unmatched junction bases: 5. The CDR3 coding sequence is TGTGCCAGCAGCCCTCAGGACAGGGGGCATGGCTACACCTTC. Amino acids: CASSPQDRGHGYTF.

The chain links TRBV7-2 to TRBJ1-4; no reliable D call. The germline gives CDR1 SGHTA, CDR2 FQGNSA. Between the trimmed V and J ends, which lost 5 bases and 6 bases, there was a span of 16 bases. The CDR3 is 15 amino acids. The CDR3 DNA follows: TGTGCCAGCAGCCCCTGGGAAGGGAGAGATGAAAAACTGTTTTTT. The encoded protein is CASSPWEGRDEKLFF. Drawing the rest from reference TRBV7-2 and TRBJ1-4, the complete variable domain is GAGVSQSPSNKVTEKGKDVELRCDPISGHTALYWYRQSLGQGLEFLIYFQGNSAPDKSGLPSDRFSAERTGGSVSTLTIQRTQQEDSAVYLCASSPWEGRDEKLFFGSGTQLSVL.

CDR3 nucleotide sequence: TGTGCCAGCAGCGACGGGCGTCCGGGGAGGTCGACCTATGGCTACACCTTC. This codes for CASSDGRPGRSTYGYTF. V is TRBV9 and J is TRBJ1-2; D gene ambiguous. V gave up 3 bases and J gave up 4 bases, with 22 bases separating them. The CDR3 runs to 17 residues. In germline, CDR1 is SGDLS, CDR2 YYNGEE.

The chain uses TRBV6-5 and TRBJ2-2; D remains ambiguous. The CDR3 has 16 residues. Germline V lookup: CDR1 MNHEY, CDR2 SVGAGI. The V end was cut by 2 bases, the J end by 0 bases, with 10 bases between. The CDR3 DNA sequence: TGTGCCAGCAGTTACCCGACGGGTCCGAACACCGGGGAGCTGTTTTTT. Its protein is CASSYPTGPNTGELFF.

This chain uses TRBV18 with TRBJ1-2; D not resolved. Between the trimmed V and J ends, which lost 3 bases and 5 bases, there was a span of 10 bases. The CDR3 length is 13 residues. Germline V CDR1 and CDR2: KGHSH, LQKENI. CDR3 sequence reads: CASSPDQRYGYTF. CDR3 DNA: TGTGCCAGCTCACCTGACCAGAGGTATGGCTACACCTTC.

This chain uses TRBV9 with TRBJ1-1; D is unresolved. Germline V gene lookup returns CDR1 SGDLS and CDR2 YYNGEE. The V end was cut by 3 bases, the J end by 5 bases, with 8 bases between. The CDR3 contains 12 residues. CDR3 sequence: CASSGAGTEAFF. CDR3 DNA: TGTGCCAGCAGCGGAGCGGGGACTGAAGCTTTCTTT.

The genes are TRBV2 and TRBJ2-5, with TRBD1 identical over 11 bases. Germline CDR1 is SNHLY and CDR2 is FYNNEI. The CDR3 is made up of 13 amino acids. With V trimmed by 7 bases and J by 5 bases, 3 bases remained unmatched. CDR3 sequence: CASKGTGGETQYF. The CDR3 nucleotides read TGTGCCAGCAAAGGGACAGGGGGTGAGACCCAGTACTTC.

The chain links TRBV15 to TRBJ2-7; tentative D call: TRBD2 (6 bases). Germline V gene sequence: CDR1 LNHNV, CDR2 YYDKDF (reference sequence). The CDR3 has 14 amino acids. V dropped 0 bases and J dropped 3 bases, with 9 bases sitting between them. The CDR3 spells CATSREGGNYEQYF. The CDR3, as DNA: TGTGCCACCAGCAGAGAGGGCGGGAACTACGAGCAGTACTTC.

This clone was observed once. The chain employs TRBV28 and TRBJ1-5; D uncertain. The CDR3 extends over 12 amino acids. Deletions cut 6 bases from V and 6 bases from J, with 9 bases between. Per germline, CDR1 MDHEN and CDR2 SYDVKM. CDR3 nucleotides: TGTGCCAGCAGGGGCCCCGGTCAGCCCCAGCATTTT. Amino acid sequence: CASRGPGQPQHF.

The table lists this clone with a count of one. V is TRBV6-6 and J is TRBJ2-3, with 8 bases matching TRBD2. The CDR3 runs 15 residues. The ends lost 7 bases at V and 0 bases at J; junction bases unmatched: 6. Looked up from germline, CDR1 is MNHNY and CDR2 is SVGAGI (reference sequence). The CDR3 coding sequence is TGTGCCAGCAACATGGAGCGGGAGAGCACAGATACGCAGTATTTT. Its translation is CASNMERESTDTQYF.

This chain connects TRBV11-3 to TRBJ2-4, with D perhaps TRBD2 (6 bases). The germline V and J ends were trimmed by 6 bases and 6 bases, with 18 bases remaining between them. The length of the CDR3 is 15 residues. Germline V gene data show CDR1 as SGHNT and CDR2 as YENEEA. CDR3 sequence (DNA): TGTGCCAGCAGTTTCTCCGGGGGAGGAGGAAACATTCAGTACTTC. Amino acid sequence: CASSFSGGGGNIQYF.

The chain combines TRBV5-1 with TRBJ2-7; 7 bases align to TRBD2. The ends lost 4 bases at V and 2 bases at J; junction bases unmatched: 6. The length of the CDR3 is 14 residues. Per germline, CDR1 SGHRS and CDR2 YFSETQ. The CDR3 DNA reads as TGCGCCAGCAGCGTGTCTAGCGGAACCTACGAGCAGTACTTC. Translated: CASSVSSGTYEQYF.

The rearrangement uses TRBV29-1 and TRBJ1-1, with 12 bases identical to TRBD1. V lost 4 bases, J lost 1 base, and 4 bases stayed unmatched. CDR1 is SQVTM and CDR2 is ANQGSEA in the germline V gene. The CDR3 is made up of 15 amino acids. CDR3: CSVVGTGGQNTEAFF. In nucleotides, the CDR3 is TGCAGCGTTGTCGGGACAGGGGGCCAGAACACTGAAGCTTTCTTT. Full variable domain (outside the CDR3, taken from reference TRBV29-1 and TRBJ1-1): SAVISQKPSRDICQRGTSLTIQCQVDSQVTMMFWYRQQPGQSLTLIATANQGSEATYESGFVIDKFPISRPNLTFSTLTVSNMSPEDSSIYLCSVVGTGGQNTEAFFGQGTRLTVV.

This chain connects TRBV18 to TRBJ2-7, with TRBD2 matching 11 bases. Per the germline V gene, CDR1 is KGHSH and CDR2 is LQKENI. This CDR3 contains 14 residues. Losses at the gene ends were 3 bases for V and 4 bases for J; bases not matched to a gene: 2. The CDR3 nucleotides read TGTGCCAGCTCACCGGGGACTAGCGGTTACGAGCAGTACTTC. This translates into CASSPGTSGYEQYF.